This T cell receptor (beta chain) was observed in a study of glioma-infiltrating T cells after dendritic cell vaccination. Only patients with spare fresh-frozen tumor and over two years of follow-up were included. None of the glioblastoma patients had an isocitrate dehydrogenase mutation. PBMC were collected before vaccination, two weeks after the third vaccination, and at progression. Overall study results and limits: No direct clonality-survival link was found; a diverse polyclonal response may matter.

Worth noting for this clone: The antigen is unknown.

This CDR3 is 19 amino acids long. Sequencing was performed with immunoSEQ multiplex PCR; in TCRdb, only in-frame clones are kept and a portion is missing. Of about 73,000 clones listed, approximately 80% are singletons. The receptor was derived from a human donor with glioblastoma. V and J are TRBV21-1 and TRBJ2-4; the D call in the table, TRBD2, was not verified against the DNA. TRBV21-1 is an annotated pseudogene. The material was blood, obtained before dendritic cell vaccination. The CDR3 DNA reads TGTGCCAGCAGCAAAGAGTGGTACAGCGGATATTTAGCCAAAAACATTCAGTACTTC. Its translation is CASSKEWYSGYLAKNIQYF.